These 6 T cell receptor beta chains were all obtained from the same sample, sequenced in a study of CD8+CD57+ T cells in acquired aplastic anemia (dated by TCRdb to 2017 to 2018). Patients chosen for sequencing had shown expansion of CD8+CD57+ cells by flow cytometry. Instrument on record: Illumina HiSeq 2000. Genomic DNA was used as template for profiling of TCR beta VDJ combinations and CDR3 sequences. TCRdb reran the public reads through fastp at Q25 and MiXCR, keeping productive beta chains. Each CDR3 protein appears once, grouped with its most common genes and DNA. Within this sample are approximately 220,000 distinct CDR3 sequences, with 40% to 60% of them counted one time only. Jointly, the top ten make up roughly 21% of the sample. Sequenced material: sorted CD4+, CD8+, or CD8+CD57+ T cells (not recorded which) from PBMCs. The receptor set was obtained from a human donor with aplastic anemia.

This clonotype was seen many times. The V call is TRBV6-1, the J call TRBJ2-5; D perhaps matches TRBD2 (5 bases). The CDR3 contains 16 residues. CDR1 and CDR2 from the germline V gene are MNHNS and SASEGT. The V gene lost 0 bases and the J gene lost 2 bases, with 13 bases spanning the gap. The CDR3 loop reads CASSEAFGRGQETQYF. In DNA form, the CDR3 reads TGTGCCAGCAGTGAAGCGTTTGGGAGAGGGCAAGAGACCCAGTACTTC.

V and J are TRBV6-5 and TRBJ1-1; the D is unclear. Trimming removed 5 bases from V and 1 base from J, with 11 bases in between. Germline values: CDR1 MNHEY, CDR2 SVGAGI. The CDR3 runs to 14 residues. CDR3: CASSRGSGNTEAFF. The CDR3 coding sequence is TGTGCCAGCAGTCGAGGTTCAGGGAACACTGAAGCTTTCTTT.

The CDR3 loop reads CASSLAAAFTDTQYF. CDR3 DNA sequence: TGTGCCAGCAGCTTAGCGGCAGCATTCACAGATACGCAGTATTTT. This rearrangement joins TRBV7-6 to TRBJ2-3, with D uncertain. There are 15 residues in the CDR3. Germline loops: CDR1 SGHVS, CDR2 FNYEAQ. V lost 0 bases, J lost 2 bases, and 9 bases lay in between. The full variable domain, in which reference TRBV7-6 and TRBJ2-3 provide the parts outside the CDR3, is GAGVSQSPRYKVTKRGQDVALRCDPISGHVSLYWYRQALGQGPEFLTYFNYEAQQDKSGLPNDRFSAERPEGSISTLTIQRTEQRDSAMYRCASSLAAAFTDTQYFGPGTRLTVL.

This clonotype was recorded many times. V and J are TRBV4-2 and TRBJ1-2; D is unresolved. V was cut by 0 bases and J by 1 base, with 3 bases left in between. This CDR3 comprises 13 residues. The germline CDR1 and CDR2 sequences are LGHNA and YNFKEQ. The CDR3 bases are TGTGCCAGCAGCCAAGACAGTAACTATGGCTACACCTTC. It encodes CASSQDSNYGYTF.

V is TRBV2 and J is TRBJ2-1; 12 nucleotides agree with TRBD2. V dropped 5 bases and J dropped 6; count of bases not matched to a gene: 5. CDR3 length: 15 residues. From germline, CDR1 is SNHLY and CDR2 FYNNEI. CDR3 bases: TGTGCCAGCAGTAGGACTAGCGGGGCCGGCAATGAGCAGTTCTTC. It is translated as CASSRTSGAGNEQFF.

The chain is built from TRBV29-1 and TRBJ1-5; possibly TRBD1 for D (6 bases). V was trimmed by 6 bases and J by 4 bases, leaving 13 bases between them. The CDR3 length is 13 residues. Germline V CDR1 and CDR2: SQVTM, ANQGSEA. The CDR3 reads CSVRQGLNQPQHF. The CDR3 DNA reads TGCAGCGTAAGGCAGGGGTTAAATCAGCCCCAGCATTTT.